The rows below give T cell receptor beta chains drawn from one sample of a study of blood T cell repertoires in COVID-19. Clones were sequenced by immunoSEQ multiplex PCR, and TCRdb holds only the in-frame ones, with some missing. The sample lists 45,000 or so clones, 80% to 90% occurring once. Sample: peripheral blood. The receptors were sampled from a woman aged 80 or over with COVID-19, enrolled during active disease. CDR3s include the opening cysteine and the closing phenylalanine or tryptophan. The D gene is left open where the match is weak. Expanded clones are given a class, and other clones once, few, many or no size at all.

V	J	size	D	CDR3	DNA
TRBV18	TRBJ1-4	.	.	CASSPAPGSEKLFF	TGTGCCAGCTCACCGGCCCCGGGAAGTGAAAAACTGTTTTTT
TRBV11-1	TRBJ2-2	.	TRBD1	CASSSTGGGTGELFF	TGTGCCAGCAGCTCCACAGGGGGAGGCACCGGGGAGCTGTTTTTT
TRBV19	TRBJ2-2	.	TRBD2	CASSIDLRGRETGELFF	TGTGCCAGTAGTATAGATTTGCGCGGGAGGGAAACCGGGGAGCTGTTTTTT
TRBV5-1	TRBJ1-2	.	.	CASTLGGYGYTF	TGCGCCAGCACCCTCGGGGGCTATGGCTACACCTTC
TRBV6-5	TRBJ2-1	.	.	CASSYQGYEQFF	TGTGCCAGCAGTTATCAGGGCTATGAGCAGTTCTTC
TRBV5-1	TRBJ1-4	.	.	CASSPGGGSNEKLFF	TGCGCCAGCAGCCCCGGGGGGGGCTCTAATGAAAAACTGTTTTTT
TRBV7-3	TRBJ2-1	.	TRBD2	CASSSLAGVYNEQFF	TGTGCCAGCAGCTCCTTAGCGGGGGTCTACAATGAGCAGTTCTTC
TRBV11-2	TRBJ2-7	.	.	CASSSQGGHYEQYF	TGTGCCAGCAGCTCTCAGGGGGGACACTACGAGCAGTACTTC
TRBV10-1	TRBJ2-3	.	.	CASSRYSGTSTDTQYF	TGCGCCAGCAGTCGTTATAGCGGAACTAGCACAGATACGCAGTATTTT
TRBV7-6	TRBJ2-3	.	TRBD1	CASSGQGAAITDTQYF	TGTGCCAGCAGCGGTCAGGGGGCTGCTATCACAGATACGCAGTATTTT
TRBV5-1	TRBJ2-3	.	.	CASSFPPNTADTQYF	TGCGCCAGCAGCTTTCCCCCTAATACTGCAGATACGCAGTATTTT
TRBV7-2	TRBJ1-3	.	TRBD1	CASSLSDRSFGNTIYF	TGTGCCAGCAGCCTATCGGACAGGAGTTTTGGAAACACCATATATTTT
TRBV7-7	TRBJ2-5	.	TRBD2	CASSLGSGGGPFQETQYF	TGTGCTAGCAGCCTAGGGTCCGGGGGGGGCCCGTTTCAAGAGACCCAGTACTTC
TRBV6-5	TRBJ1-3	.	.	CASSYAQSSGNTIYF	TGTGCCAGCAGTTACGCACAGAGCTCTGGAAACACCATATATTTT
TRBV11-2	TRBJ2-1	.	TRBD2	CASSLTPGGGADNEQFF	TGTGCCAGCAGCTTAACTCCTGGCGGGGGGGCCGACAATGAGCAGTTCTTC
TRBV6-2/TRBV6-3	TRBJ1-2	.	TRBD1	CASSTRPGQPPYGYTF	TGTGCCAGCAGTACCCGCCCGGGACAGCCCCCCTATGGCTACACCTTC
TRBV10-1	TRBJ2-3	.	.	CASSESLSRRGLALDTQYF	TGCGCCAGCAGTGAGTCTTTAAGTCGGCGGGGGCTGGCCCTAGATACGCAGTATTTT
TRBV19	TRBJ1-4	.	TRBD1	CASNNRGPNEKLFF	TGTGCCAGTAATAACAGGGGACCTAATGAAAAACTGTTTTTT
TRBV7-8	TRBJ1-1	.	.	CASSLRTWNTEAFF	TGTGCCAGCAGCCTGCGGACATGGAACACTGAAGCTTTCTTT
TRBV28	TRBJ2-1	.	TRBD1	CASSTIPGQVQFF	TGTGCCAGCAGCACCATTCCGGGACAGGTTCAGTTCTTC
TRBV20-1	TRBJ2-7	.	.	CSAPRGYEQYF	TGCAGTGCCCCCAGGGGCTACGAGCAGTACTTC
TRBV28	TRBJ1-6	.	TRBD1	CASSLIPGTGTGTPLHF	TGTGCCAGCAGTTTGATTCCCGGGACAGGGACGGGAACACCCCTCCACTTT
TRBV10-3	TRBJ2-1	.	TRBD1	CAISDPGTAYRGEQFF	TGTGCCATCAGCGATCCCGGGACAGCCTACCGGGGTGAGCAGTTCTTC
TRBV10-1	TRBJ1-2	once	.	CASSECSGQALPPDYGYTF	TGCGCCAGCAGTGAGTGTTCTGGGCAGGCGCTTCCCCCGGACTATGGCTACACCTTC
TRBV24-1	TRBJ1-4	.	TRBD1	CASQGVNEKLFF	TGTGCCTCCCAGGGGGTAAATGAAAAACTGTTTTTT
TRBV20-1	TRBJ1-2	.	.	CGRRINYGYTF	TGCGGAAGGAGAATTAACTATGGCTACACCTTC
TRBV18	TRBJ2-5	.	.	CASSPGYQETQYF	TGTGCCAGCTCACCTGGCTACCAAGAGACCCAGTACTTC
TRBV3-1/TRBV3-2	TRBJ1-5	.	.	CASSRGDNQPQHF	TGTGCCAGCAGTCGTGGAGACAATCAGCCCCAGCATTTT
TRBV13	TRBJ1-2	once	TRBD1	CASSFETTGRDYGYTF	TGTGCCAGCAGCTTCGAAACGACAGGGCGGGACTATGGCTACACCTTC
TRBV5-1	TRBJ1-2	.	TRBD1	CASSLGQGLGYTF	TGCGCCAGCAGCTTGGGACAGGGGCTTGGCTACACCTTC
TRBV28	TRBJ1-5	.	.	CASSLPISNQPQHF	TGTGCCAGCAGTTTACCCATTAGCAATCAGCCCCAGCATTTT
TRBV29-1	TRBJ1-2	.	.	CSVASRDNYGYTF	TGCAGCGTTGCCTCGCGAGATAACTATGGCTACACCTTC
TRBV9	TRBJ2-3	.	.	CASSADFTQYF	TGTGCCAGCAGCGCGGACTTTACGCAGTATTTT
TRBV23-1	TRBJ2-7	.	.	CASSQSVGVKAPYEQYF	TGCGCCAGCAGTCAATCGGTAGGGGTTAAGGCGCCCTACGAGCAGTACTTC
TRBV28	TRBJ2-1	few	.	CASSPGDEQFF	TGTGCCAGCAGCCCGGGGGATGAGCAGTTCTTC
TRBV27	TRBJ1-3	.	.	CASSTDRELKGGNTIYF	TGTGCCAGCAGTACCGACCGGGAGTTAAAGGGAGGAAACACCATATATTTT
TRBV9	TRBJ1-1	.	.	CASSVAGLVNTEAFF	TGTGCCAGCAGCGTAGCAGGGCTCGTGAACACTGAAGCTTTCTTT
TRBV27	TRBJ1-2	few	.	CASSLQGYGYTF	TGTGCCAGCAGTCTGCAGGGCTATGGCTACACCTTC
TRBV18	TRBJ2-7	.	TRBD2	CASSPFGLGIDEQYF	TGTGCCAGCTCACCATTTGGACTAGGAATCGACGAGCAGTACTTC
TRBV9	TRBJ2-3	.	TRBD2	CASSADPAWGLAGGGGTDTQYF	TGTGCCAGCAGCGCGGACCCGGCCTGGGGACTAGCGGGAGGGGGGGGCACAGATACGCAGTATTTT
TRBV2	TRBJ2-2	.	.	CASSRAGLYTGELFF	TGTGCCAGCAGCCGGGCAGGGCTTTACACCGGGGAGCTGTTTTTT
TRBV6-5	TRBJ1-2	.	.	CASLLNRDTNYGYTF	TGTGCCAGCCTACTAAACCGGGACACGAACTATGGCTACACCTTC
TRBV6-5	TRBJ1-2	.	TRBD1	CASSYSGTGGDGYTF	TGTGCCAGCAGTTACTCTGGGACAGGGGGCGATGGCTACACCTTC
TRBV5-4	TRBJ2-6	.	TRBD1	CASSLRLGQVNSGANVLTF	TGTGCCAGCAGCTTGAGGTTGGGACAGGTTAACTCTGGGGCCAACGTCCTGACTTTC
TRBV10-3	TRBJ2-7	once	TRBD2	CAIQSLGLAGNSTEQYF	TGTGCCATTCAGTCCCTCGGGCTAGCGGGTAACTCCACCGAGCAGTACTTC
TRBV6-5	TRBJ1-1	.	.	CASSYRGLGLRTEAFF	TGTGCCAGCAGTTATCGAGGGCTCGGCCTGAGGACTGAAGCTTTCTTT
TRBV2	TRBJ1-4	.	TRBD1	CASSQQGTSNEKLFF	TGTGCCAGCAGCCAACAGGGGACCTCTAATGAAAAACTGTTTTTT
TRBV19	TRBJ1-2	once	TRBD1	CASRPTTGGLIYGYTF	TGTGCCAGTAGGCCAACGACAGGGGGCTTAATTTATGGCTACACCTTC
TRBV7-3	TRBJ2-3	.	.	CASSPRSSSTDTQYF	TGTGCCAGCAGCCCCCGGTCAAGCAGCACAGATACGCAGTATTTT
TRBV19	TRBJ1-5	once	TRBD1	CASSTTRTGSNQPQHF	TGTGCCAGTAGTACCACCCGGACAGGGAGCAATCAGCCCCAGCATTTT
TRBV6-2/TRBV6-3	TRBJ2-5	.	.	CASSYVSGQETQYF	TGTGCCAGCAGTTACGTGTCGGGGCAAGAGACCCAGTACTTC
TRBV19	TRBJ1-5	.	.	CASSIMGRLLSNQPQHF	TGTGCCAGTAGTATAATGGGCAGATTACTTAGCAATCAGCCCCAGCATTTT
TRBV28	TRBJ1-2	.	TRBD1	CASRRGGTGANYGYTF	TGTGCCAGCAGGCGGGGGGGGACAGGGGCGAACTATGGCTACACCTTC
TRBV3-1/TRBV3-2	TRBJ1-1	.	.	CASSGQKNTEAFF	TGTGCCAGCAGCGGACAGAAGAACACTGAAGCTTTCTTT
TRBV12-3/TRBV12-4	TRBJ1-2	.	TRBD1	CASSRTGPTGYTF	TGTGCCAGCAGCCGGACAGGGCCCACTGGCTACACCTTC
TRBV15	TRBJ1-6	.	.	CATSRTGNNSPLHF	TGTGCCACCAGCAGAACAGGGAACAATTCACCCCTCCACTTT